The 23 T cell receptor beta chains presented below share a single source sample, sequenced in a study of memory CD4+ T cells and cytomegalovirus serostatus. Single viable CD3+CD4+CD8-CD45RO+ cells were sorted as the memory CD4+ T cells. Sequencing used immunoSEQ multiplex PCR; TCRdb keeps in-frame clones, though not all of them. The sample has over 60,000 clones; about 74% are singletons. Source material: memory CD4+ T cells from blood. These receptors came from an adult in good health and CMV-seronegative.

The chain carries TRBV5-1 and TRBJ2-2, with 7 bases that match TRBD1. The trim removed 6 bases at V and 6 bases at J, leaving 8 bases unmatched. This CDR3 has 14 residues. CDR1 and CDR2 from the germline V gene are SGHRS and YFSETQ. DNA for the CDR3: TGCGCCAGCACCCCGGGACAGTTTCCCGGGGAGCTGTTTTTT. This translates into CASTPGQFPGELFF. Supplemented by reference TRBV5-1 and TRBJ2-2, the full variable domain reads KAGVTQTPRYLIKTRGQQVTLSCSPISGHRSVSWYQQTPGQGLQFLFEYFSETQRNKGNFPGRFSGRQFSNSRSEMNVSTLELGDSALYLCASTPGQFPGELFFGEGSRLTVL.

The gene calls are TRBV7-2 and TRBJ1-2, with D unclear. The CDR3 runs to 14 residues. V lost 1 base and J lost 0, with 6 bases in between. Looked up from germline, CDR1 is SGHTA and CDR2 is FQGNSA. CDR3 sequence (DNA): TGTGCCAGCAGCTTAGAGGTTCCTAACTATGGCTACACCTTC. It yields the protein CASSLEVPNYGYTF. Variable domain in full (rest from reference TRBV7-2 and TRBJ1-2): GAGVSQSPSNKVTEKGKDVELRCDPISGHTALYWYRQSLGQGLEFLIYFQGNSAPDKSGLPSDRFSAERTGGSVSTLTIQRTQQEDSAVYLCASSLEVPNYGYTFGSGTRLTVV.

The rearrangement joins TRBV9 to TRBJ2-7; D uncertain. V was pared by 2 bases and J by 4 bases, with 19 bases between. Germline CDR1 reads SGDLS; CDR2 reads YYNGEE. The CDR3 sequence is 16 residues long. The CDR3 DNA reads TGTGCCAGCAGCGTCTCCCAAGGGCCGCTTGTTTACGAGCAGTACTTC. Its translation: CASSVSQGPLVYEQYF. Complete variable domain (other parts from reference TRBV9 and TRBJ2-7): DSGVTQTPKHLITATGQRVTLRCSPRSGDLSVYWYQQSLDQGLQFLIQYYNGEERAKGNILERFSAQQFPDLHSELNLSSLELGDSALYFCASSVSQGPLVYEQYFGPGTRLTVT.

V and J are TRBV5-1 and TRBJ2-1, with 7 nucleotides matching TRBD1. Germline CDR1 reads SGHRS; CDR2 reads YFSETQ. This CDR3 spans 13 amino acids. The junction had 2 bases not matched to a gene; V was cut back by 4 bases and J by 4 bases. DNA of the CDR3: TGCGCCAGCAGCCCAGGGGGTTACAATGAGCAGTTCTTC. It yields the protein CASSPGGYNEQFF.

The CDR3 reads CASSLGLARALTTEAFF. In DNA, the CDR3 is TGCGCCAGCAGCCTGGGACTAGCAAGGGCCTTGACCACTGAAGCTTTCTTT. The rearrangement links TRBV4-1 to TRBJ1-1; D perhaps matches TRBD1 (5 bases). The CDR3 spans 17 residues. V lost 4 bases and J 4 bases, leaving 22 bases between the germline ends. CDR1 and CDR2 (germline): MGHRA, YSYEKL.

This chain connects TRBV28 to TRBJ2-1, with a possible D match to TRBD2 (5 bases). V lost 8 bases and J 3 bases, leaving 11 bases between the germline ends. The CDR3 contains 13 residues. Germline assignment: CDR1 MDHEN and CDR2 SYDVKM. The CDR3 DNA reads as TGTGCCAGCGCGAACGAGGGCTACAATGAGCAGTTCTTC. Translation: CASANEGYNEQFF.

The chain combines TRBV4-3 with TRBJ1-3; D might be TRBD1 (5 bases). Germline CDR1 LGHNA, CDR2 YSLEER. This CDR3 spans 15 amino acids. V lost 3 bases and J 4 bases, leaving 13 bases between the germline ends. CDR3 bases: TGCGCCAGCAGCCAGGATCCTCGGGGGGGAAACACCATATATTTT. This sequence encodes CASSQDPRGGNTIYF.

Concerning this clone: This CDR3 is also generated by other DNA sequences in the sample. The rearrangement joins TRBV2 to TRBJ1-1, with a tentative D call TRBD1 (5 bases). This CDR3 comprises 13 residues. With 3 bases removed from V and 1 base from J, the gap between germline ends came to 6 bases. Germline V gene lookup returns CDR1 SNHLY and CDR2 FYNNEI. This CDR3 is CASSDQGNTEAFF. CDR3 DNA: TGTGCCAGCAGTGATCAGGGGAACACTGAAGCTTTCTTT.

This CDR3 is CASSGPGQGALGWEKLFF. The CDR3 DNA reads TGTGCCAGCAGCGGACCGGGACAGGGGGCTCTCGGCTGGGAAAAACTGTTTTTT. This chain connects TRBV7-9 to TRBJ1-4, with 12 bases matching TRBD1. The germline V gene encodes CDR1 SEHNR and CDR2 FQNEAQ (reference sequence). Trimming removed 5 bases from V and 8 bases from J; junction bases left unmatched: 15. This CDR3 has 18 amino acids.

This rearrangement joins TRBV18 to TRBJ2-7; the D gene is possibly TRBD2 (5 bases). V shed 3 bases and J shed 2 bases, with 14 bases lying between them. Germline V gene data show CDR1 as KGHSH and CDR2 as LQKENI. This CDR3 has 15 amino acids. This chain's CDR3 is CASSPGRPPTYEQYF. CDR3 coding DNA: TGTGCCAGCTCACCGGGGAGACCCCCGACCTACGAGCAGTACTTC.

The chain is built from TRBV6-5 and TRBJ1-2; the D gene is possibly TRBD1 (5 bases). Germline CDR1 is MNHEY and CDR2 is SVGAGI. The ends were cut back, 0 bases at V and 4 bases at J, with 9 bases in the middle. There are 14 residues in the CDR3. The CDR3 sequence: CASSYSSGGYGYTF. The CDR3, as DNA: TGTGCCAGCAGTTACTCATCGGGGGGCTATGGCTACACCTTC.

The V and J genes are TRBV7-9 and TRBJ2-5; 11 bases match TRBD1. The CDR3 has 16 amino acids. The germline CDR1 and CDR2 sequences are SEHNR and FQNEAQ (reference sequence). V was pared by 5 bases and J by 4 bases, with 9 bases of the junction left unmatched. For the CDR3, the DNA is TGTGCCAGCAGCGTTGGACAGGGGGCTTATTTAGAGACCCAGTACTTC. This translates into CASSVGQGAYLETQYF.

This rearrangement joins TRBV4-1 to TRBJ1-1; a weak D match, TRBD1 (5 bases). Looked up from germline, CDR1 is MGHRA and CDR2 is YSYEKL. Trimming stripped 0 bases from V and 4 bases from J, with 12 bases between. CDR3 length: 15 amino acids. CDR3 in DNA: TGCGCCAGCAGCCAAGAAGTGGCAGGGACCACTGAAGCTTTCTTT. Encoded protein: CASSQEVAGTTEAFF.

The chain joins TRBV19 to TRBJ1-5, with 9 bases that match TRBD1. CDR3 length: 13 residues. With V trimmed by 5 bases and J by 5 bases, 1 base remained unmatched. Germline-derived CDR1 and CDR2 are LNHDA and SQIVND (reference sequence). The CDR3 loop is CASSRTGDQPQHF. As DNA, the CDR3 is TGTGCCAGTAGTCGGACAGGGGATCAGCCCCAGCATTTT. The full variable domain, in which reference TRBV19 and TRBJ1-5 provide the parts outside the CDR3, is DGGITQSPKYLFRKEGQNVTLSCEQNLNHDAMYWYRQDPGQGLRLIYYSQIVNDFQKGDIAEGYSVSREKKESFPLTVTSAQKNPTAFYLCASSRTGDQPQHFGDGTRLSIL.

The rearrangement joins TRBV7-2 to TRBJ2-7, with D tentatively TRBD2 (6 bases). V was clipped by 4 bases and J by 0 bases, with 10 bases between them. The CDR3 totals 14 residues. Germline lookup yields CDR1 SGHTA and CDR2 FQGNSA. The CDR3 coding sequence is TGTGCCAGCAGCTCTAGCGTTAGCTCCTACGAGCAGTACTTC. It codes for CASSSSVSSYEQYF.

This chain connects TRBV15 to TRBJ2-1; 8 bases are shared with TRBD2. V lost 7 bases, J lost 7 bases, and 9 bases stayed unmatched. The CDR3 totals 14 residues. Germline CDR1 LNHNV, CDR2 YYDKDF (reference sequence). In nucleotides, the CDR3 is TGTGCCACCAAGCGGGAGCCCTCCGGGAATGAGCAGTTCTTC. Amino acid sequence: CATKREPSGNEQFF. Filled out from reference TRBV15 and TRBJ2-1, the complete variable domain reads DAMVIQNPRYQVTQFGKPVTLSCSQTLNHNVMYWYQQKSSQAPKLLFHYYDKDFNNEADTPDNFQSRRPNTSFCFLDIRSPGLGDTAMYLCATKREPSGNEQFFGPGTRLTVL.

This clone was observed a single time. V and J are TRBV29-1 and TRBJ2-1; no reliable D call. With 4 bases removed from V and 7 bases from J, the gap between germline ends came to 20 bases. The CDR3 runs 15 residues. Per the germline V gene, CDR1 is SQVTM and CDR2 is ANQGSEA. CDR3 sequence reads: CSVGAGRLSSNEQFF. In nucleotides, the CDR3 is TGCAGCGTTGGGGCTGGCAGACTGTCCTCAAATGAGCAGTTCTTC.

CDR3 sequence (DNA): TGTGCCAGCAGCCAACCGGACAGGGGTTCGGTGCAAGAGACCCAGTACTTC. Translated, it gives CASSQPDRGSVQETQYF. The rearrangement joins TRBV7-8 to TRBJ2-5; 9 bases are shared with TRBD1. J was trimmed by 2 bases and V by 5 bases; bases with no gene match: 12. The CDR3 loop spans 17 amino acids. In germline, CDR1 is SGHVS, CDR2 FQNEAQ. Full variable domain (remainder filled in from reference TRBV7-8 and TRBJ2-5): GAGVSQSPRYKVAKRGQDVALRCDPISGHVSLFWYQQALGQGPEFLTYFQNEAQLDKSGLPSDRFFAERPEGSVSTLKIQRTQQEDSAVYLCASSQPDRGSVQETQYFGPGTRLLVL.

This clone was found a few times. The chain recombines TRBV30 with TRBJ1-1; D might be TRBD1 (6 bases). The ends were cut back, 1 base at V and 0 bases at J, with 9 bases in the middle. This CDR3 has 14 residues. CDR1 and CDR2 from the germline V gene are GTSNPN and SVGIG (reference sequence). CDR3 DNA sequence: TGTGCCTGGAGTGGGACAGACATGAACACTGAAGCTTTCTTT. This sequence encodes CAWSGTDMNTEAFF.

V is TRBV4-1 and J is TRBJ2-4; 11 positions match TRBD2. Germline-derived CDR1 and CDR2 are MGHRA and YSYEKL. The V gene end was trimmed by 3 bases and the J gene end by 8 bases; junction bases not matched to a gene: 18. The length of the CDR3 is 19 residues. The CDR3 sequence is CASSQAKAKASGRHDIQYF. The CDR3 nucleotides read TGCGCCAGCAGCCAGGCTAAAGCTAAGGCTAGCGGGAGGCACGACATTCAGTACTTC.

As DNA, the CDR3 is TGTGCCAGCAGCCGGATTGGACAGAGGTCCCCCACCGGGGAGCTGTTTTTT. It is translated as CASSRIGQRSPTGELFF. The chain employs TRBV5-8 and TRBJ2-2; TRBD1 might be the D (6 bases). Trimming cost V 4 bases and J 4 bases, with 20 bases left between them. This CDR3 has 17 residues. In germline, CDR1 is SGHTS, CDR2 YDEGEE.

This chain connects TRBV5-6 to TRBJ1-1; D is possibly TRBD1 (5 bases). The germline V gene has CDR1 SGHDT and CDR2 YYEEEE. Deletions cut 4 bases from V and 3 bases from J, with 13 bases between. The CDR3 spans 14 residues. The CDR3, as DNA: TGTGCCAGCAGCCCCATTGGCAGGGACACTGAAGCTTTCTTT. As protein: CASSPIGRDTEAFF.

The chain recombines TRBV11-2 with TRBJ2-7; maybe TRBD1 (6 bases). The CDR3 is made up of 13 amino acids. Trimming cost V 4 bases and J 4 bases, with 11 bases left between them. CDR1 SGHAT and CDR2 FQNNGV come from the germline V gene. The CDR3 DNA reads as TGTGCCAGCAGCTCCAGACAGGTGTACGAGCAGTACTTC. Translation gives CASSSRQVYEQYF. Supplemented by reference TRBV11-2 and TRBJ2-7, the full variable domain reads EAGVAQSPRYKIIEKRQSVAFWCNPISGHATLYWYQQILGQGPKLLIQFQNNGVVDDSQLPKDRFSAERLKGVDSTLKIQPAKLEDSAVYLCASSSRQVYEQYFGPGTRLTVT.